A selection of T cell receptor beta chains follows, all from one sample in a study of blood T cell repertoires in COVID-19. The table came from immunoSEQ multiplex PCR; TCRdb's copy has only in-frame clones and leaves some out. The table records about 300,000 clones, about 89% of them present only once. Sequencing used PBMCs or T cells enriched from blood (not recorded which). These receptors were collected from a man in his sixties who had recovered from COVID-19. Each CDR3 is given with its conserved first and last residue. The order of the fields is CDR3 protein, CDR3 DNA, J gene, D gene, V gene, clone size. D genes are given only for firm matches. Only some rows state a clone size, as once, few, many or a class for expanded clones.

cdr3_aa: CASSLAGTSFQETQYF
cdr3_nt: TGCGCCAGCAGCTTGGCCGGGACTAGCTTCCAAGAGACCCAGTACTTC
j_call: TRBJ2-5
d_call: TRBD2
v_call: TRBV5-1
clone_size: NA

cdr3_aa: CASSLRDSSYEQYF
cdr3_nt: TGTGCCAGCAGCCTCCGGGACTCGTCCTACGAGCAGTACTTC
j_call: TRBJ2-7
d_call: NA
v_call: TRBV5-4
clone_size: NA

cdr3_aa: CASTKQGRGVDTGELFF
cdr3_nt: TGTGCCAGCACCAAACAGGGGCGTGGAGTAGACACCGGGGAGCTGTTTTTT
j_call: TRBJ2-2
d_call: TRBD1
v_call: TRBV7-3
clone_size: NA

cdr3_aa: CASSPTSGRQTDTQYF
cdr3_nt: TGTGCCAGCAGCCCGACTAGCGGGAGACAGACAGATACGCAGTATTTT
j_call: TRBJ2-3
d_call: TRBD2
v_call: TRBV3-1/TRBV3-2
clone_size: NA

cdr3_aa: CASSSGLGTEAFF
cdr3_nt: TGTGCCAGCAGTTCCGGACTGGGCACTGAAGCTTTCTTT
j_call: TRBJ1-1
d_call: NA
v_call: TRBV28
clone_size: NA

cdr3_aa: CASSSPQDVGRYEQYF
cdr3_nt: TGTGCCAGCAGCTCCCCTCAGGATGTCGGCCGATACGAGCAGTACTTC
j_call: TRBJ2-7
d_call: NA
v_call: TRBV7-2
clone_size: once

cdr3_aa: CASSQDRGVTAFF
cdr3_nt: TGTGCCAGCAGCCAAGATCGGGGGGTTACTGCTTTCTTT
j_call: TRBJ1-1
d_call: NA
v_call: TRBV3-1/TRBV3-2
clone_size: once

cdr3_aa: CASSLAIDTYEQYF
cdr3_nt: TGCGCCAGCAGCTTGGCCATAGATACCTACGAGCAGTACTTC
j_call: TRBJ2-7
d_call: NA
v_call: TRBV5-1
clone_size: NA

cdr3_aa: CASSQGGVWGEGYTF
cdr3_nt: TGTGCCAGCAGCCAAGGGGGTGTTTGGGGAGAAGGCTACACCTTC
j_call: TRBJ1-2
d_call: NA
v_call: TRBV3-1/TRBV3-2
clone_size: NA

cdr3_aa: CASSLTSRLLRGYGYTF
cdr3_nt: TGCGCCAGCAGCTTAACTTCGCGGTTACTAAGGGGCTATGGCTACACCTTC
j_call: TRBJ1-2
d_call: NA
v_call: TRBV5-1
clone_size: NA

cdr3_aa: CASSLAGARLGDTQYF
cdr3_nt: TGCGCCAGCAGCTTAGCGGGAGCCCGGTTGGGAGATACGCAGTATTTT
j_call: TRBJ2-3
d_call: TRBD2
v_call: TRBV5-1
clone_size: NA

cdr3_aa: CASSLSLSGGRFF
cdr3_nt: TGTGCCAGCAGTTTATCATTGTCAGGGGGCCGGTTCTTC
j_call: TRBJ2-1
d_call: TRBD1
v_call: TRBV27
clone_size: NA

cdr3_aa: CASSLSGGGSQPQHF
cdr3_nt: TGTGCCAGCAGCTTATCGGGGGGAGGAAGTCAGCCCCAGCATTTT
j_call: TRBJ1-5
d_call: NA
v_call: TRBV11-2
clone_size: NA

cdr3_aa: CASSPGGIYEQYF
cdr3_nt: TGTGCCAGCTCACCAGGAGGGATCTACGAGCAGTACTTC
j_call: TRBJ2-7
d_call: NA
v_call: TRBV18
clone_size: once

cdr3_aa: CASSLASATYNEQFF
cdr3_nt: TGCGCCAGCAGCTTGGCCTCAGCGACCTACAATGAGCAGTTCTTC
j_call: TRBJ2-1
d_call: NA
v_call: TRBV5-1
clone_size: once

cdr3_aa: CSVARDRGYGYTF
cdr3_nt: TGCAGCGTCGCCCGGGACAGGGGCTATGGCTACACCTTC
j_call: TRBJ1-2
d_call: TRBD1
v_call: TRBV29-1
clone_size: once

cdr3_aa: CASSLAGGLENTEAFF
cdr3_nt: TGTGCCAGCAGCTTAGCAGGAGGGCTGGAGAACACTGAAGCTTTCTTT
j_call: TRBJ1-1
d_call: NA
v_call: TRBV7-9
clone_size: once

cdr3_aa: CASSEAGTGAVEQYF
cdr3_nt: TGTGCCAGCAGTGAAGCCGGGACAGGGGCTGTGGAGCAGTACTTC
j_call: TRBJ2-7
d_call: TRBD1
v_call: TRBV6-1
clone_size: few

cdr3_aa: CAKTDSHTEAFF
cdr3_nt: TGTGCCAAAACGGACAGTCACACTGAAGCTTTCTTT
j_call: TRBJ1-1
d_call: NA
v_call: TRBV30
clone_size: NA

cdr3_aa: CASSTARREVYEQYF
cdr3_nt: TGCGCCAGCAGTACGGCGCGGCGGGAGGTCTACGAGCAGTACTTC
j_call: TRBJ2-7
d_call: TRBD2
v_call: TRBV10-2
clone_size: NA

cdr3_aa: CASSLTGTEYGYTF
cdr3_nt: TGCGCCAGCAGCTTGACAGGGACGGAATATGGCTACACCTTC
j_call: TRBJ1-2
d_call: NA
v_call: TRBV5-1
clone_size: NA

cdr3_aa: CASVQGQAHTEAFF
cdr3_nt: TGTGCCAGCGTCCAGGGGCAGGCTCACACTGAAGCTTTCTTT
j_call: TRBJ1-1
d_call: NA
v_call: TRBV28
clone_size: NA

cdr3_aa: CSVELGQLFF
cdr3_nt: TGCAGCGTTGAATTGGGACAGTTGTTTTTT
j_call: TRBJ1-4
d_call: TRBD1
v_call: TRBV29-1
clone_size: NA

cdr3_aa: CASSMYGTASYEQYF
cdr3_nt: TGTGCCAGTAGTATGTATGGGACAGCCTCCTACGAGCAGTACTTC
j_call: TRBJ2-7
d_call: TRBD1
v_call: TRBV19
clone_size: NA

cdr3_aa: CASSVGGTGYGYTF
cdr3_nt: TGTGCCAGCAGCGTAGGAGGGACAGGCTATGGCTACACCTTC
j_call: TRBJ1-2
d_call: TRBD1
v_call: TRBV9
clone_size: NA

cdr3_aa: CASSLAGTTTGGELFF
cdr3_nt: TGTGCCAGCAGTTTAGCCGGGACAACAACAGGCGGGGAGCTGTTTTTT
j_call: TRBJ2-2
d_call: NA
v_call: TRBV27
clone_size: NA

cdr3_aa: CASSLGTGTVNQPQHF
cdr3_nt: TGTGCCAGCAGTCTGGGGACCGGGACAGTCAATCAGCCCCAGCATTTT
j_call: TRBJ1-5
d_call: TRBD1
v_call: TRBV5-5
clone_size: NA

cdr3_aa: CSASNPPGGNQPQHF
cdr3_nt: TGCAGTGCTAGTAACCCCCCAGGTGGCAATCAGCCCCAGCATTTT
j_call: TRBJ1-5
d_call: NA
v_call: TRBV20-1
clone_size: NA

cdr3_aa: CASSSSGVYNEQFF
cdr3_nt: TGTGCCAGTAGCTCTAGCGGGGTCTACAATGAGCAGTTCTTC
j_call: TRBJ2-1
d_call: TRBD2
v_call: TRBV19
clone_size: NA

cdr3_aa: CASSSGGSLGEKLFF
cdr3_nt: TGCGCCAGCAGCAGCGGAGGTAGTCTGGGGGAAAAACTGTTTTTT
j_call: TRBJ1-4
d_call: NA
v_call: TRBV5-1
clone_size: NA

cdr3_aa: CASSFAGGNTEAFF
cdr3_nt: TGTGCCAGCAGCTTTGCAGGGGGGAACACTGAAGCTTTCTTT
j_call: TRBJ1-1
d_call: TRBD1
v_call: TRBV7-6
clone_size: few

cdr3_aa: CASSLKWTSGRGGETQYF
cdr3_nt: TGCGCCAGCAGCCTCAAGTGGACTAGCGGGAGGGGTGGAGAGACCCAGTACTTC
j_call: TRBJ2-5
d_call: TRBD2
v_call: TRBV5-1
clone_size: NA

cdr3_aa: CASSLAQGPEAFF
cdr3_nt: TGCGCCAGCAGCTTGGCACAGGGGCCTGAAGCTTTCTTT
j_call: TRBJ1-1
d_call: TRBD1
v_call: TRBV5-1
clone_size: NA

cdr3_aa: CASSLLGDTEAFF
cdr3_nt: TGTGCCAGCAGCTTATTAGGGGACACTGAAGCTTTCTTT
j_call: TRBJ1-1
d_call: NA
v_call: TRBV7-3
clone_size: NA

cdr3_aa: CASRSGNTEAFF
cdr3_nt: TGTGCCAGCCGATCGGGGAACACTGAAGCTTTCTTT
j_call: TRBJ1-1
d_call: NA
v_call: TRBV27
clone_size: NA

cdr3_aa: CASSLDLAGGETQYF
cdr3_nt: TGTGCCAGCAGCTTAGACTTAGCGGGTGGTGAGACCCAGTACTTC
j_call: TRBJ2-5
d_call: TRBD2
v_call: TRBV7-9
clone_size: many

cdr3_aa: CASSSGGETEAFF
cdr3_nt: TGCGCCAGCAGCTCAGGGGGTGAAACTGAAGCTTTCTTT
j_call: TRBJ1-1
d_call: TRBD1
v_call: TRBV5-1
clone_size: NA

cdr3_aa: CASIKTGGGGNQPQHF
cdr3_nt: TGTGCCAGCATAAAAACGGGGGGAGGGGGCAATCAGCCCCAGCATTTT
j_call: TRBJ1-5
d_call: NA
v_call: TRBV27
clone_size: NA

cdr3_aa: CASSLPAGGGDTQYF
cdr3_nt: TGTGCCAGCAGTTTACCAGCGGGTGGTGGAGATACGCAGTATTTT
j_call: TRBJ2-3
d_call: NA
v_call: TRBV28
clone_size: NA

cdr3_aa: CASSLQGDRSEQFF
cdr3_nt: TGCGCCAGCAGCTTACAGGGGGATAGAAGTGAGCAGTTCTTC
j_call: TRBJ2-1
d_call: TRBD1
v_call: TRBV5-1
clone_size: few

cdr3_aa: CASSFLEENTEAFF
cdr3_nt: TGTGCCAGCAGCTTCCTGGAGGAGAACACTGAAGCTTTCTTT
j_call: TRBJ1-1
d_call: NA
v_call: TRBV11-1
clone_size: few

cdr3_aa: CASSPEGNTGELFF
cdr3_nt: TGTGCCAGCTCTCCCGAGGGGAACACCGGGGAGCTGTTTTTT
j_call: TRBJ2-2
d_call: NA
v_call: TRBV18
clone_size: NA

cdr3_aa: CASSLAASGNYGYTF
cdr3_nt: TGTGCCAGCAGCTTGGCGGCCTCGGGGAACTATGGCTACACCTTC
j_call: TRBJ1-2
d_call: NA
v_call: TRBV5-5
clone_size: NA

cdr3_aa: CASSFPGVSYEQYF
cdr3_nt: TGTGCCAGCAGCTTCCCGGGGGTTTCCTACGAGCAGTACTTC
j_call: TRBJ2-7
d_call: NA
v_call: TRBV5-6
clone_size: NA

cdr3_aa: CASSTRTGVFNQPQHF
cdr3_nt: TGTGCCAGCAGCACCCGGACAGGGGTCTTCAATCAGCCCCAGCATTTT
j_call: TRBJ1-5
d_call: TRBD1
v_call: TRBV7-9
clone_size: NA

cdr3_aa: CASSVGGQDIQYF
cdr3_nt: TGTGCCAGCAGCGTCGGGGGTCAGGACATTCAGTACTTC
j_call: TRBJ2-4
d_call: NA
v_call: TRBV9
clone_size: NA

cdr3_aa: CASRILGRREKLFF
cdr3_nt: TGTGCCAGCAGAATCTTAGGCCGGAGAGAAAAACTGTTTTTT
j_call: TRBJ1-4
d_call: NA
v_call: TRBV28
clone_size: NA

cdr3_aa: CASSLGERQSLHF
cdr3_nt: TGCGCCAGCAGTTTGGGTGAAAGACAGTCCCTCCACTTT
j_call: TRBJ1-6
d_call: NA
v_call: TRBV5-1
clone_size: NA

cdr3_aa: CASSLIGQGAEQYF
cdr3_nt: TGTGCCAGCAGTTTGATTGGACAGGGGGCCGAGCAGTACTTC
j_call: TRBJ2-7
d_call: TRBD1
v_call: TRBV27
clone_size: NA

cdr3_aa: CASSPTLAGRDEQFF
cdr3_nt: TGTGCCAGCAGCCCAACACTAGCGGGAAGGGATGAGCAGTTCTTC
j_call: TRBJ2-1
d_call: TRBD2
v_call: TRBV7-3
clone_size: NA

cdr3_aa: CASSQPRQGSNQPQHF
cdr3_nt: TGCGCCAGCAGCCAACCCAGACAGGGTAGCAATCAGCCCCAGCATTTT
j_call: TRBJ1-5
d_call: TRBD1
v_call: TRBV4-1
clone_size: NA

cdr3_aa: CASSQLRGKETQYF
cdr3_nt: TGTGCCAGCAGCCAACTACGCGGAAAGGAGACCCAGTACTTC
j_call: TRBJ2-5
d_call: NA
v_call: TRBV7-9
clone_size: NA